Each of the 24 T cell receptor beta chains below was sequenced from the same sample in a study of cytomegalovirus exposure and HLA in healthy donors. The PCR ran on 60 Vbeta and 13 Jbeta primers. TCRdb's table, derived via immunoSEQ multiplex PCR, lists solely in-frame clones and lacks some. Listed are under 200,000 clones; about 0.79% falls within the top ten. Sequenced material: PBMCs. Receptors originate from a woman under 30 in good health and CMV-seropositive.

This chain joins TRBV10-3 and TRBJ2-1; 11 bases line up with TRBD2. Germline V gives CDR1 ENHRY, CDR2 SYGVKD. Losses at the gene ends were 2 bases for V and 7 bases for J; bases not matched to a gene: 1. The CDR3 runs 14 residues. The CDR3 sequence: CAISEASGGNEQFF. In nucleotides, the CDR3 is TGTGCCATCAGTGAGGCTAGCGGGGGGAATGAGCAGTTCTTC.

V and J are TRBV20-1 and TRBJ2-7; D is undetermined. The CDR3 is 11 residues long. Germline V gene lookup returns CDR1 DFQATT and CDR2 SNEGSKA (reference sequence). V gave up 4 bases and J gave up 4 bases, with 8 bases separating them. DNA for the CDR3: TGCAGTGCTATTGTGGAGTACGAGCAGTACTTC. Its protein is CSAIVEYEQYF.

V and J are TRBV7-8 and TRBJ1-6; perhaps TRBD1 as D (6 bases). The V and J ends lost 4 bases and 7 bases respectively, with 23 bases between them. Germline V gene lookup returns CDR1 SGHVS and CDR2 FQNEAQ. The CDR3 contains 18 residues. CDR3 loop: CASSSVPRGWTENSPLHF. The CDR3 DNA sequence: TGTGCCAGCAGCTCGGTTCCCCGGGGTTGGACAGAGAATTCACCCCTCCACTTT. The entire variable domain, with the rest obtained from reference TRBV7-8 and TRBJ1-6, is as follows: GAGVSQSPRYKVAKRGQDVALRCDPISGHVSLFWYQQALGQGPEFLTYFQNEAQLDKSGLPSDRFFAERPEGSVSTLKIQRTQQEDSAVYLCASSSVPRGWTENSPLHFGNGTRLTVT.

The chain uses TRBV11-2 and TRBJ2-3; D is perhaps TRBD2 (5 bases). Germline lookup yields CDR1 SGHAT and CDR2 FQNNGV. The V gene lost 6 bases and the J gene lost 4 bases, with 17 bases spanning the gap. This CDR3 has 15 amino acids. The CDR3 loop reads CASSLTASSSDTQYF. CDR3 nucleotide sequence: TGTGCCAGCAGTTTAACGGCTAGCTCCTCAGATACGCAGTATTTT.

The J gene is TRBJ1-1, the V gene TRBV7-9; D perhaps matches TRBD1 (5 bases). The CDR3 covers 14 residues. Germline-derived CDR1 and CDR2 are SEHNR and FQNEAQ (reference sequence). Trimming shortened V by 4 bases and J by 3 bases, and 12 bases separated the two germline ends. This CDR3 is CASSSVSGYTEAFF. The CDR3 region has the DNA TGTGCCAGCAGCTCCGTGTCAGGGTACACTGAAGCTTTCTTT.

The rearrangement links TRBV6-1 to TRBJ1-1; TRBD1 aligns across 9 bases. The CDR3 spans 15 residues. V gave up 6 bases and J gave up 5 bases; unmatched junction bases: 10. Germline CDR1 is MNHNS and CDR2 is SASEGT. The DNA of the CDR3 is TGTGCCAGCAGAAGAGCCTGGACAGGGGTTACTGAAGCTTTCTTT. Its translation is CASRRAWTGVTEAFF.

The chain carries TRBV7-2 and TRBJ1-1; D is unresolved. Germline lookup yields CDR1 SGHTA and CDR2 FQGNSA. The CDR3 is made up of 14 amino acids. V lost 3 bases to trimming and J lost 2 bases, with 10 bases between them. The chain's CDR3 is CASSLYGPNTEAFF. The CDR3 region has the DNA TGTGCCAGCAGCTTGTATGGGCCTAACACTGAAGCTTTCTTT. Drawing the rest from reference TRBV7-2 and TRBJ1-1, the complete variable domain is GAGVSQSPSNKVTEKGKDVELRCDPISGHTALYWYRQSLGQGLEFLIYFQGNSAPDKSGLPSDRFSAERTGGSVSTLTIQRTQQEDSAVYLCASSLYGPNTEAFFGQGTRLTVV.

The rearrangement uses TRBV10-3 and TRBJ2-6, with D possibly TRBD1 on 6 matching bases. The CDR3 is 15 residues long. Germline assignment: CDR1 ENHRY and CDR2 SYGVKD. V lost 4 bases and J 2 bases, leaving 9 bases between the germline ends. CDR3 amino acids: CAISAQGTGANVLTF. For the CDR3, the DNA is TGTGCCATCAGTGCTCAGGGGACTGGGGCCAACGTCCTGACTTTC.

This chain joins TRBV7-9 and TRBJ2-1; D remains unclear. Trimming cost V 8 bases and J 7 bases, with 27 bases left between them. The CDR3 runs 17 residues. Germline values: CDR1 SEHNR, CDR2 FQNEAQ (reference sequence). The CDR3 loop reads CASATYGSTVYNNEQFF. The CDR3 nucleotides read TGTGCCAGCGCGACCTATGGAAGCACAGTGTATAATAATGAGCAGTTCTTC.

The chain combines TRBV15 with TRBJ2-7, with D possibly TRBD1 on 6 matching bases. V was clipped by 6 bases and J by 2 bases, with 20 bases between them. CDR1 and CDR2 (germline): LNHNV, YYDKDF (reference sequence). This CDR3 contains 16 residues. CDR3 DNA: TGTGCCACCAGTCGGGACGGCAGGGGATTTCCCTACGAGCAGTACTTC. Encoded protein: CATSRDGRGFPYEQYF.

The chain couples TRBV30 to TRBJ2-1; D unresolved. The CDR3 spans 11 residues. Trimming pared 2 bases from V and 8 bases from J, leaving 7 bases between. Germline V CDR1 and CDR2: GTSNPN, SVGIG (reference sequence). The CDR3 bases are TGTGCCTGGAGTCCCCGGGATGAGCAGTTCTTC. It encodes CAWSPRDEQFF.

V gene TRBV7-2 combines with J gene TRBJ1-5; the match to TRBD1 covers 9 bases. The CDR3 is made up of 15 amino acids. Germline values: CDR1 SGHTA, CDR2 FQGNSA. Unmatched junction bases numbered 3, after V lost 1 base and J lost 5 bases. The CDR3 spells CASSLGDRVHQPQHF. CDR3 nucleotide sequence: TGTGCCAGCAGCTTAGGGGACAGGGTCCATCAGCCCCAGCATTTT.

This chain joins TRBV7-3 and TRBJ2-5; TRBD2 is a possible D gene (5 bases). Trimming took 5 bases from V and 7 from J, leaving 11 bases between them. The CDR3 has 12 amino acids. Germline loops: CDR1 SGHTA, CDR2 FQGTGA. The CDR3 DNA sequence: TGTGCCAGCAGCCCAGCTGGAGGGACCCAGTACTTC. Its translation: CASSPAGGTQYF.

The DNA for the CDR3 is TGTGCCAGCAGCGTCCAGGGGGCCAACACTGAAGCTTTCTTT. It is translated as CASSVQGANTEAFF. The rearrangement links TRBV9 to TRBJ1-1; TRBD1 matches at 8 bases. The V and J ends lost 2 bases and 2 bases, in that order; junction bases with no gene match: 2. Germline V CDR1 and CDR2: SGDLS, YYNGEE. The length of the CDR3 is 14 residues. Based on the CDR3 plus reference TRBV9 and TRBJ1-1, the full variable domain is DSGVTQTPKHLITATGQRVTLRCSPRSGDLSVYWYQQSLDQGLQFLIQYYNGEERAKGNILERFSAQQFPDLHSELNLSSLELGDSALYFCASSVQGANTEAFFGQGTRLTVV.

This chain uses TRBV25-1 with TRBJ1-1; D perhaps matches TRBD1 (6 bases). Deletions cut 6 bases from V and 5 bases from J, with 10 bases between. The CDR3 extends over 12 amino acids. The germline V gene has CDR1 MGHDK and CDR2 SYGVNS. The CDR3 loop is CASRDSLTEAFF. The DNA for the CDR3 is TGTGCCAGCAGGGACAGCTTAACTGAAGCTTTCTTT.

This rearrangement joins TRBV2 to TRBJ2-7; no definite D call. This CDR3 spans 13 amino acids. Germline assignment: CDR1 SNHLY and CDR2 FYNNEI. The germline V and J ends were trimmed by 4 bases and 0 bases, with 7 bases remaining between them. CDR3 sequence reads: CASSVLTSYEQYF. For the CDR3, the DNA is TGTGCCAGCAGTGTACTAACCTCCTACGAGCAGTACTTC.

The chain combines TRBV5-4 with TRBJ2-3; TRBD2 agrees at 11 bases. V was pared by 3 bases and J by 3 bases, with 3 bases of the junction left unmatched. This CDR3 has 15 amino acids. The germline CDR1 and CDR2 sequences are SGHNT and YYREEE (reference sequence). CDR3 sequence (DNA): TGTGCCAGCAGCTCGACTAGCGGGGCGACAGATACGCAGTATTTT. It translates to CASSSTSGATDTQYF.

The J gene is TRBJ1-4, the V gene TRBV18; 7 bases fit TRBD1. The germline CDR1 and CDR2 sequences are KGHSH and LQKENI. The CDR3 covers 15 residues. V shed 2 bases and J 5 bases; nucleotides not matched to a gene: 5. This CDR3 reads CASSPWDSLNEKLFF. As DNA, the CDR3 is TGTGCCAGCTCACCATGGGACAGTTTAAATGAAAAACTGTTTTTT.

The chain employs TRBV7-8 and TRBJ1-4; TRBD1 is a possible D gene (6 bases). This CDR3 comprises 16 residues. Per germline, CDR1 SGHVS and CDR2 FQNEAQ. Trimming removed 5 bases from V and 4 bases from J, with 17 bases in between. This CDR3 reads CASSPYRVKNNEKLFF. DNA for the CDR3: TGTGCCAGCAGCCCATACAGGGTAAAGAATAATGAAAAACTGTTTTTT.

This chain joins TRBV6-1 and TRBJ2-7, with D possibly TRBD2 on 5 matching bases. Germline V CDR1 and CDR2: MNHNS, SASEGT. The CDR3 extends over 15 amino acids. Deletions cut 1 base from V and 3 bases from J, with 13 bases between. The CDR3 sequence is CASSEGTSPGYEQYF. CDR3 nucleotides: TGTGCCAGCAGTGAAGGGACTTCACCCGGCTACGAGCAGTACTTC.

The rearrangement links TRBV6-1 to TRBJ2-3; tentatively, D is TRBD1 (6 bases). This CDR3 is built from 13 residues. Trimming removed 7 bases at V and 3 bases at J, with 11 bases between. Germline-derived CDR1 and CDR2 are MNHNS and SASEGT. The CDR3 nucleotides read TGTGCCAGCAACGGCAGGGGTACAGATACGCAGTATTTT. It codes for CASNGRGTDTQYF.

On this clone itself: At one of its ends the junction is not consistent with the germline gene, which may arise from a read error. The chain links TRBV27 to TRBJ2-7; 7 bases agree with TRBD2. The germline gives CDR1 MNHEY, CDR2 SMNVEV (reference sequence). The CDR3 consists of 15 residues. The CDR3 DNA sequence: TGTGCCGGCAGTTTAGGTACTAGCGTTCTCAACGAGCAGTACTTC. As protein: CAGSLGTSVLNEQYF.

The J gene is TRBJ1-1, the V gene TRBV11-2; 7 nucleotides line up with TRBD1. Germline V gives CDR1 SGHAT, CDR2 FQNNGV. CDR3 size: 19 residues. V was pared by 3 bases and J by 0 bases, with 16 bases of the junction left unmatched. Here the CDR3 reads CASSFRVKGAGAMNTEAFF. CDR3 nucleotide sequence: TGTGCCAGCAGCTTTAGAGTAAAGGGGGCCGGGGCGATGAACACTGAAGCTTTCTTT.

The J gene is TRBJ2-7, the V gene TRBV6-5, with 7 bases matching TRBD2. V was pared by 5 bases and J by 3 bases, with 10 bases of the junction left unmatched. The germline V gene has CDR1 MNHEY and CDR2 SVGAGI. The CDR3 runs 15 residues. CDR3 protein: CASSPFSGRGYEQYF. The DNA of the CDR3 is TGTGCCAGCAGTCCCTTTAGCGGGCGTGGCTACGAGCAGTACTTC.